This T cell receptor (beta chain) emerged from a study of blood T cell repertoires in COVID-19. Whole-study context: Both acute and convalescent COVID-19 samples were obtained from the United States, Italy and Spain. PBMCs, B-cell-depleted T cells, or T cells provided the cDNA or gDNA that made up the material.

Germline assignment: CDR1 GTSNPN and CDR2 SVGIG (reference sequence). J was trimmed by 9 bases and V by 0 bases; bases with no gene match: 6. The CDR3 sequence is 14 residues long. Original data processing: Scientists estimated how many nucleated cells there were by amplifying reference gene primers. Libraries were prepared by immunoSEQ multiplex PCR; TCRdb keeps only in-frame clonotypes and omits some of them. V and J calls and clone size are those listed in that table; D and trimming were worked out from the DNA. The sample has about 180,000 clones, about 82% seen once. Sequencing was performed on peripheral blood. The TCR was taken from a man between 65 and 85 years old with active or convalescent COVID-19. V gene TRBV30 combines with J gene TRBJ2-1; 9 bases align to TRBD2. The CDR3: CAWSVAGGHFEQFF. CDR3 nucleotides: TGTGCCTGGAGTGTGGCGGGAGGGCATTTTGAGCAGTTCTTC.